The present TCR beta chain was sequenced within a study of T cell responses to AZD1222 COVID-19 vaccine. From germline, CDR1 is DFQATT and CDR2 SNEGSKA (reference sequence). This CDR3 spans 11 amino acids. Whole-study results and caveats: Among AZD1222 vaccinees, only six were seropositive at baseline.

This clone has more than one count but fewer than ten. What it binds is not known. Profiled with immunoSEQ multiplex PCR; TCRdb holds only in-frame clones, not every one. This table holds over 65,000 clones, roughly 86% found once. The sequence derives from an adult who received the AZD1222 COVID-19 vaccine. The sample here was peripheral blood, taken 28 days after the second AZD1222 dose. J is TRBJ1-1 and V is TRBV20-1; tentatively, D is TRBD1 (5 bases). The CDR3 DNA follows: TGCAGGGGGGTTCGGGACACTGAAGCTTTCTTT. Protein: CRGVRDTEAFF.